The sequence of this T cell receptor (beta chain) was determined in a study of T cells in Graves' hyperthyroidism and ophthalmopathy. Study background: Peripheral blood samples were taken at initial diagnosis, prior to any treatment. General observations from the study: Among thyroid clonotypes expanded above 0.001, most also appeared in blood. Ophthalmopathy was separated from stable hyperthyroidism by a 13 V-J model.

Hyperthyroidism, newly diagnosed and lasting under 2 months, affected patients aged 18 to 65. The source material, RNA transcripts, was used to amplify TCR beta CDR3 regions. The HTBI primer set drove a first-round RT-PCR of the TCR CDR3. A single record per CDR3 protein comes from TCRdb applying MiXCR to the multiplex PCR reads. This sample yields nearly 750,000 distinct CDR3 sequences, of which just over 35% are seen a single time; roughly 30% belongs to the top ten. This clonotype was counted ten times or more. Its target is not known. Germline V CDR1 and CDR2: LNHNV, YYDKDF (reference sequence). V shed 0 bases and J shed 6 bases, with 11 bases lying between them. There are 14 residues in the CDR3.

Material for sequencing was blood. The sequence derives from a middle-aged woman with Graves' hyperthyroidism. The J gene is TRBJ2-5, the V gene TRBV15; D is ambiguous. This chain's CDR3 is CATSRDLMVQTQYF. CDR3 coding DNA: TGTGCCACCAGCAGAGATCTCATGGTGCAGACCCAGTACTTC.